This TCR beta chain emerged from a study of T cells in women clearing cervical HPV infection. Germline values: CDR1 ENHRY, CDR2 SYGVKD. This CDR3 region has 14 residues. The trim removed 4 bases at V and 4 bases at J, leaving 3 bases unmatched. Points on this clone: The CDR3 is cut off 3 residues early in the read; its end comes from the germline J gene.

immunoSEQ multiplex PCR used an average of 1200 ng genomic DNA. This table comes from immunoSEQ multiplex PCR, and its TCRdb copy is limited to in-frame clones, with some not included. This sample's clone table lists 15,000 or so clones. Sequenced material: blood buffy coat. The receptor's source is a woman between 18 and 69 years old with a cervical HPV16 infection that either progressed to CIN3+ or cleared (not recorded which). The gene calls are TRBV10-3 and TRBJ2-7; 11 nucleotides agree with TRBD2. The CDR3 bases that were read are TGTGCCATCAGTGCACTAGCGGGGGCTTACGAG. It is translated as CAISALAGAYE. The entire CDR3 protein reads CAISALAGAYEQYF.